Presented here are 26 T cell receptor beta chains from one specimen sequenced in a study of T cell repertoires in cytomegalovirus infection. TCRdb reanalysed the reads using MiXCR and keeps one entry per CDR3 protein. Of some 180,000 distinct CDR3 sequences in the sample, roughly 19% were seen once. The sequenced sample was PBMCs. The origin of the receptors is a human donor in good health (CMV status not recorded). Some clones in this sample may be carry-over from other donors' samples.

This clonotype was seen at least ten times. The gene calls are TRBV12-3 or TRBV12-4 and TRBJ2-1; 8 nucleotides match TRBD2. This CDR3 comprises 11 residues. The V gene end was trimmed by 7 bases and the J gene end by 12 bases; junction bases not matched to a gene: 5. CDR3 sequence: CASTLGGGQFF. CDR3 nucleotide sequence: TGTGCCAGCACCCTCGGGGGGGGGCAGTTCTTC.

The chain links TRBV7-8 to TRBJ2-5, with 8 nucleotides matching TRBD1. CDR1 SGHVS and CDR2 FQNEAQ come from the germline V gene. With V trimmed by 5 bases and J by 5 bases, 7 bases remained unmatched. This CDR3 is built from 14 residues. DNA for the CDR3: TGTGCCAGCAGCCCCCGGACAGGGATGGAGACCCAGTACTTC. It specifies CASSPRTGMETQYF.

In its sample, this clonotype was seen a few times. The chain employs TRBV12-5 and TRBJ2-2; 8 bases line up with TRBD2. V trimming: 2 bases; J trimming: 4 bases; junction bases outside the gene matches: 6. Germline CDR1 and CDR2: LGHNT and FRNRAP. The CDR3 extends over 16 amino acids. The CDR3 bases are TGTGCTAGTGGTTTGATAGTAGCGGGGCCCACCGGGGAGCTGTTTTTT. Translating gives CASGLIVAGPTGELFF.

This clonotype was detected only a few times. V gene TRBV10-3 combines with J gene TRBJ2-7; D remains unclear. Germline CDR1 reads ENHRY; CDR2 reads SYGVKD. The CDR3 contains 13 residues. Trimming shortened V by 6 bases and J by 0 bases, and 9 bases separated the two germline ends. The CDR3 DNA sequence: TGTGCCATCAGGGACCGCCTCTCCTACGAGCAGTACTTC. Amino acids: CAIRDRLSYEQYF.

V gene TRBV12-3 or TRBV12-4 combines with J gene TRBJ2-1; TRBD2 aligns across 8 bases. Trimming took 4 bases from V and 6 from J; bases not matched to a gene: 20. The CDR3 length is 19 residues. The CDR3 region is CASSSNREGVGGGPNEQFF. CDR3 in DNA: TGTGCCAGCAGTTCGAACCGGGAGGGGGTCGGCGGGGGGCCCAATGAGCAGTTCTTC.

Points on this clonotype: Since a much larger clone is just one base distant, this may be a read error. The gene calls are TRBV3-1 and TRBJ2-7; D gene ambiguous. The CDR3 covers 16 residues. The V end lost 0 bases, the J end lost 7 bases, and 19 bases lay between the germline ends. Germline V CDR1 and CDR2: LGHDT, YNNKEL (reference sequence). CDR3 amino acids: CASSQDLWSYSWEQYF. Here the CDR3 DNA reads TGTGCCAGCAGCCAAGATCTGTGGTCTTACTCGTGGGAGCAGTACTTC.

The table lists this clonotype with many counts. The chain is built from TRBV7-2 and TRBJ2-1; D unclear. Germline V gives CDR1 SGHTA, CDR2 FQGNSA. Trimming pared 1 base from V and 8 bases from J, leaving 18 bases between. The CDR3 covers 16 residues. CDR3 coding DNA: TGTGCCAGCAGCTTAGTGTCTTTCCCCTCCGGGCATGAGCAGTTCTTC. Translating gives CASSLVSFPSGHEQFF.

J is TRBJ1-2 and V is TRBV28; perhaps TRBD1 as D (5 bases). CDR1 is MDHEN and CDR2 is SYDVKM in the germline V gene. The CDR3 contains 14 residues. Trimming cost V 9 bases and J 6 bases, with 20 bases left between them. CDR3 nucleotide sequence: TGTGCCAGTCTGAGCTTGGGGGGGTTTAATGGCTACACCTTC. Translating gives CASLSLGGFNGYTF.

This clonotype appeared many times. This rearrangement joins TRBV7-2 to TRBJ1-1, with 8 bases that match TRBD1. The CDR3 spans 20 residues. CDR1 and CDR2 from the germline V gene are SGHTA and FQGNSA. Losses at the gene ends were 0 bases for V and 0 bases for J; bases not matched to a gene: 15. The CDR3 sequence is CASSLADPDRGWFLNTEAFF. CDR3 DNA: TGTGCCAGCAGCTTAGCTGACCCAGACAGGGGTTGGTTTTTGAACACTGAAGCTTTCTTT.

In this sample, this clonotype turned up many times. The CDR3 here is CASSQGGRNTGELFF. As DNA, the CDR3 is TGTGCCAGCAGCCAGGGCGGAAGGAACACCGGGGAGCTGTTTTTT. The V and J genes are TRBV5-4 and TRBJ2-2; tentatively, D is TRBD1 (5 bases). The germline V gene encodes CDR1 SGHNT and CDR2 YYREEE (reference sequence). The CDR3 loop spans 15 amino acids. Trimming stripped 4 bases from V and 1 base from J, with 11 bases between.

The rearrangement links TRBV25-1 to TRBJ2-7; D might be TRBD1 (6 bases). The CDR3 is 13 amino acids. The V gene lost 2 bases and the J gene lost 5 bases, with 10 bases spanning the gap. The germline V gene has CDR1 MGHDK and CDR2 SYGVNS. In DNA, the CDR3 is TGTGCCAGCAGTGAACAGGGGCCCCACGAGCAGTACTTC. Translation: CASSEQGPHEQYF.

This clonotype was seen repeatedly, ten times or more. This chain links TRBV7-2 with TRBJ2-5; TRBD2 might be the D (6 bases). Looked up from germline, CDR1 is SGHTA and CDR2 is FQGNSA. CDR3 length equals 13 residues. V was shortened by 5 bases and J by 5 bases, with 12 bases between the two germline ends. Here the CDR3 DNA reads TGTGCCAGCAGCCCGGGACTCTGGGAGACCCAGTACTTC. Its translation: CASSPGLWETQYF.

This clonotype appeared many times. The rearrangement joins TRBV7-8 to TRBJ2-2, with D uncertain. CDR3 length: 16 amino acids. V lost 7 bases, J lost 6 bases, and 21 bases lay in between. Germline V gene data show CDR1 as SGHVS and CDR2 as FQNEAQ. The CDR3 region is CASTVDGLTGSGELFF. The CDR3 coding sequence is TGTGCCAGCACCGTGGACGGGTTGACCGGGTCCGGGGAGCTGTTTTTT.

Here the CDR3 DNA reads TGTGCCAGCAGCGCCTCCGGATACTACGAGCAGTACTTC. Translating it yields CASSASGYYEQYF. The chain couples TRBV6-2 or TRBV6-3 to TRBJ2-7, with D uncertain. Germline assignment: CDR1 MNHEY and CDR2 SVGEGT. The CDR3 has 13 amino acids. Trimming shortened V by 6 bases and J by 3 bases, and 12 bases separated the two germline ends.

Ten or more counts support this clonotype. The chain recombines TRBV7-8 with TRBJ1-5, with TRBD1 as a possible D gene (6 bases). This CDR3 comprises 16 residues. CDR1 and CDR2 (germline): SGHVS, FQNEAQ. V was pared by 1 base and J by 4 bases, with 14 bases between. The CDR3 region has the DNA TGTGCCAGCAGCTTAGGGGGGGGGCGAGCAAATCAGCCCCAGCATTTT. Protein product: CASSLGGGRANQPQHF.

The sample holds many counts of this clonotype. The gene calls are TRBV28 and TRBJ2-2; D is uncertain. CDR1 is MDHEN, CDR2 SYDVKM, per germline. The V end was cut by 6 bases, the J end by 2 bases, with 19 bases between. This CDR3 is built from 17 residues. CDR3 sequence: CASSINTGRFNTGELFF. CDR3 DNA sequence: TGTGCCAGCAGCATAAATACGGGCAGGTTTAACACCGGGGAGCTGTTTTTT. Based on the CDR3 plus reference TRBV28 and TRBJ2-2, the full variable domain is DVKVTQSSRYLVKRTGEKVFLECVQDMDHENMFWYRQDPGLGLRLIYFSYDVKMKEKGDIPEGYSVSREKKERFSLILESASTNQTSMYLCASSINTGRFNTGELFFGEGSRLTVL.

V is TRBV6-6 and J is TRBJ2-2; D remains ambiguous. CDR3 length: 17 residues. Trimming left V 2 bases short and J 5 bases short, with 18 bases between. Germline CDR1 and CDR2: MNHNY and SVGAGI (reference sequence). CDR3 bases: TGTGCCAGCAGTTACCCCCCGAACAACGGAGCGACCGGGGAGCTGTTTTTT. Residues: CASSYPPNNGATGELFF.

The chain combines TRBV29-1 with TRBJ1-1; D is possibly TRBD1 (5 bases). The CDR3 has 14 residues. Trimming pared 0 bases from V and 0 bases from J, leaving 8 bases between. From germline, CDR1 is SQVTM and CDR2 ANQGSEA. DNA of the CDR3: TGCAGCGTTGAAGAACGGGGCCTGAACACTGAAGCTTTCTTT. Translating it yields CSVEERGLNTEAFF. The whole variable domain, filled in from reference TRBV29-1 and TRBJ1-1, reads SAVISQKPSRDICQRGTSLTIQCQVDSQVTMMFWYRQQPGQSLTLIATANQGSEATYESGFVIDKFPISRPNLTFSTLTVSNMSPEDSSIYLCSVEERGLNTEAFFGQGTRLTVV.

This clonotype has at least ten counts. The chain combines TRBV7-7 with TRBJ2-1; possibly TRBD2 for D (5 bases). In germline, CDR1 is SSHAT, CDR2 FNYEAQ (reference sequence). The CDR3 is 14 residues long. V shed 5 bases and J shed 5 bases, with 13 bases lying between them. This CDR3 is CASSASGLDNEQFF. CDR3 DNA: TGTGCCAGCAGCGCCTCCGGACTGGACAATGAGCAGTTCTTC.

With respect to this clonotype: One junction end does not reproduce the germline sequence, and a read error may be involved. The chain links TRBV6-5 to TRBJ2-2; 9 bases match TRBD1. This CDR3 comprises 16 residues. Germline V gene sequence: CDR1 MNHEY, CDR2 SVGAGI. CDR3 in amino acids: CASRPQGAGGTGALFF. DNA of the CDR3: TGTGCCAGCAGACCACAGGGGGCAGGAGGCACCGGGGCGCTGTTTTTT.

CDR3 nucleotide sequence: TGTGCCACCAGTGGCCCAGGTCTGCATACAGATACGCAGTATTTT. Translation gives CATSGPGLHTDTQYF. The V and J genes are TRBV24-1 and TRBJ2-3; D not resolved. Trimming shortened V by 5 bases and J by 3 bases, and 14 bases separated the two germline ends. Germline V gives CDR1 KGHDR, CDR2 SFDVKD. The CDR3 loop spans 15 amino acids.

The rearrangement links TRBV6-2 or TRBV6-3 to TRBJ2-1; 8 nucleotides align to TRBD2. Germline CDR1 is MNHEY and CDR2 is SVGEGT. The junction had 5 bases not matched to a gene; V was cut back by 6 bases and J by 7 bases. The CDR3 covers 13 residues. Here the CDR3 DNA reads TGTGCCAGCAGGCCGGGAGGGCTAAATGAGCAGTTCTTC. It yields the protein CASRPGGLNEQFF.

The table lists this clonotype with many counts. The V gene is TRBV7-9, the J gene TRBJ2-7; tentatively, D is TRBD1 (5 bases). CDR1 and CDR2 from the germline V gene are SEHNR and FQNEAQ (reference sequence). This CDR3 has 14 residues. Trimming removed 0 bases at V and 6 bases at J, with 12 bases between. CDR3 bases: TGTGCCAGCAGCTTAGCACAGGTAGGGGTCGAGCAGTACTTC. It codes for CASSLAQVGVEQYF.

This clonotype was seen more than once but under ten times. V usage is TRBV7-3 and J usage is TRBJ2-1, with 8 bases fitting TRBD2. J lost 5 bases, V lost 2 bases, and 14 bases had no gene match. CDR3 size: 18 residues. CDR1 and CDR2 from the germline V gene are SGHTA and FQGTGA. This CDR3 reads CASSLAGGSVAGHNEQFF. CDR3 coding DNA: TGTGCCAGCAGCTTAGCGGGGGGTTCGGTAGCGGGGCACAATGAGCAGTTCTTC.

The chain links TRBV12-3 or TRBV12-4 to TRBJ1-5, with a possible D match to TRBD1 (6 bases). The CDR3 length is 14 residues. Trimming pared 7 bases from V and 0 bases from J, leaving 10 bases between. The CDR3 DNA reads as TGTGCCAGCACTCCAGGGGATAGCAATCAGCCCCAGCATTTT. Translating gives CASTPGDSNQPQHF.

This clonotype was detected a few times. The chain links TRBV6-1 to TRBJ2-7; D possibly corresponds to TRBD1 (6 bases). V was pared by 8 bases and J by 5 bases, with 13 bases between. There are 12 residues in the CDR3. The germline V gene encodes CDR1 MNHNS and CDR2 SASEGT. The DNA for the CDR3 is TGTGCCAGCTCCCCACAGGGCCACGAGCAGTACTTC. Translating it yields CASSPQGHEQYF.